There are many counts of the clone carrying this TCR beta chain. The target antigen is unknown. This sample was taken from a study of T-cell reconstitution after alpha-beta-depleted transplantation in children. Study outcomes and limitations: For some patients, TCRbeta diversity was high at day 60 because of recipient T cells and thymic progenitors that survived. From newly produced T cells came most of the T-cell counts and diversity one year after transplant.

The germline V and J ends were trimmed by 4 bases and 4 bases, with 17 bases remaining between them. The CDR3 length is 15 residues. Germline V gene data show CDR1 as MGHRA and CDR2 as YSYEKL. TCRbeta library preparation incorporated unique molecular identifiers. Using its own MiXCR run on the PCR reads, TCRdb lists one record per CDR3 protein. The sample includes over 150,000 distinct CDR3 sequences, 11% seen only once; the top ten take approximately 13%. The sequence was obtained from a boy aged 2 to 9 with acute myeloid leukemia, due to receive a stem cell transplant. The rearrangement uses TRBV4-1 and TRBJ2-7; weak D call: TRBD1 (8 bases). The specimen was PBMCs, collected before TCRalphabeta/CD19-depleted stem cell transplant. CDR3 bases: TGCGCCAGCAGCCTCCAAACAGGGGGGGATTACGAGCAGTACTTC. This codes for CASSLQTGGDYEQYF.